Each of the 26 T cell receptor beta chains below was sequenced from the same sample in a study of glioma-infiltrating T cells. Using RNA template, CDR3s of TCR alpha and beta were amplified with iRepertoire arm-PCR. TCRdb re-analysed the multiplex PCR reads in MiXCR, keeping a single row per CDR3 protein. The repertoire holds some 120,000 distinct CDR3 sequences, with approximately 25% as singletons. Source material: glioma tissue, nonneoplastic brain tissue, or PBMCs (not recorded which). The receptors were gathered from a human donor with low-grade glioma or glioblastoma, undergoing nonglioma brain surgery, or in good health (not recorded which).

This clonotype showed up many times. The chain recombines TRBV24-1 with TRBJ2-5; D may be TRBD1 or TRBD2 (5 bases each). V was clipped by 3 bases and J by 0 bases, with 16 bases between them. CDR3 length: 17 amino acids. The germline gives CDR1 KGHDR, CDR2 SFDVKD. Written as DNA, the CDR3 is TGTGCCACCAGTGATCGGGGCCCGACAACGTACCAAGAGACCCAGTACTTC. It encodes CATSDRGPTTYQETQYF.

In regard to this clonotype: Because it lacks the conserved phenylalanine or tryptophan at the end, this CDR3 is likely a read error. The rearrangement joins TRBV27 to TRBJ2-3, with D possibly TRBD2 on 6 matching bases. Trimming left V 1 base short and J 7 bases short, with 21 bases between. This CDR3 region has 17 residues. CDR1 is MNHEY and CDR2 is SMNVEV in the germline V gene (reference sequence). The CDR3 sequence is CASSLYVEWEVVHTQYS. CDR3 DNA: TGTGCCAGCAGTTTATATGTTGAGTGGGAGGTCGTGCATACGCAGTATTCT.

The chain is built from TRBV6-6 and TRBJ2-3; D may match TRBD1 or TRBD2 (5 bases each). Between the trimmed V and J ends, which lost 5 bases and 4 bases, there was a span of 10 bases. The CDR3 runs 13 residues. The germline V gene has CDR1 MNHNY and CDR2 SVGAGI (reference sequence). In DNA form, the CDR3 reads TGTGCCAGCAGTGGCCGGGGCGCAGATACGCAGTATTTT. This encodes CASSGRGADTQYF.

This CDR3 is CASSLFGPEQYF. The DNA of the CDR3 is TGTGCCAGCAGCTTGTTTGGTCCCGAGCAGTACTTC. The rearrangement joins TRBV5-5 to TRBJ2-7; D uncertain. V lost 1 base, J lost 6 bases, and 8 bases lay in between. CDR1 and CDR2 (germline): SGHKS, YYEKEE (reference sequence). This CDR3 has 12 residues.

As regards this clonotype: As the CDR3 is not closed by the conserved phenylalanine or tryptophan, this likely results from a read error. The chain recombines TRBV7-2 with TRBJ2-1, with 9 bases lining up with TRBD2. This CDR3 region has 16 residues. Germline CDR1 is SGHTA and CDR2 is FQGNSA. Trimming at V came to 4 bases and at J to 2 bases, leaving 6 bases not matched to a gene. In nucleotides, the CDR3 is TGTGCCAGCAGCTACCGACTAGCGGCCACCTACAATGAGCAGTTCTTA. Protein: CASSYRLAATYNEQFL.

This clonotype occurred many times. A single base separates this from a much larger clone, so it may be a read error. V usage is TRBV19 and J usage is TRBJ2-1, with 9 nucleotides matching TRBD2. Germline lookup yields CDR1 LNHDA and CDR2 SQIVND (reference sequence). CDR3 length: 15 amino acids. CDR3: CASSLPGLAYNEQLF. In DNA form, the CDR3 reads TGTGCCAGTAGCCTGCCCGGACTAGCGTACAATGAGCAGCTCTTC.

This clonotype was observed at least ten times. V and J are TRBV2 and TRBJ1-2, with D possibly being TRBD1 (6 bases). Germline V gene sequence: CDR1 SNHLY, CDR2 FYNNEI. The CDR3 is made up of 13 amino acids. Trimming removed 6 bases at V and 5 bases at J, with 13 bases between. CDR3 amino acids: CASRPTGRYGYTF. CDR3 DNA sequence: TGTGCCAGCAGACCCACAGGGAGGTATGGCTACACCTTC.

This chain uses TRBV5-8 with TRBJ2-5; D remains unclear. Germline-derived CDR1 and CDR2 are SGHTS and YDEGEE. The CDR3 contains 15 residues. The ends were cut back, 1 base at V and 5 bases at J, with 15 bases in the middle. CDR3 sequence reads: CASSLMPGRTETQYF. Written as DNA, the CDR3 is TGTGCCAGCAGCTTGATGCCAGGTCGGACGGAGACCCAGTACTTC.

As regards this clonotype: An end of the junction differs from the germline gene, which may be a read error. In DNA, the CDR3 is TGTGCCTGCAGTTTACGTCGGGAGATGAACAATGAGCAGTTCTTC. Translation gives CACSLRREMNNEQFF. The J gene is TRBJ2-1, the V gene TRBV27; D perhaps matches TRBD2 (6 bases). The germline gives CDR1 MNHEY, CDR2 SMNVEV (reference sequence). This CDR3 comprises 15 residues.

This clonotype appeared many times. The chain combines TRBV7-2 with TRBJ2-3, with TRBD2 matching over 9 bases. Per germline, CDR1 SGHTA and CDR2 FQGNSA. This CDR3 has 16 residues. The J segment lost 3 bases and the V segment lost 1 base, leaving 5 bases of the junction unmatched. The CDR3 bases are TGTGCCAGCAGCTTAGGTTCAGCGGGAGGTACAGATACGCAGTATTTT. This translates into CASSLGSAGGTDTQYF.

At least ten counts were recorded for this clonotype. V and J are TRBV6-1 and TRBJ2-3; D may be TRBD1 or TRBD2 (5 bases each). This CDR3 is 15 amino acids long. Germline assignment: CDR1 MNHNS and CDR2 SASEGT. V gave up 5 bases and J gave up 1 base, with 13 bases separating them. The CDR3 nucleotides read TGTGCCAGCAGTAATGACAGAGGGGGCACAGATACGCAGTATTTT. Its protein product is CASSNDRGGTDTQYF.

This rearrangement joins TRBV6-5 to TRBJ2-1; no clear D. The CDR3 sequence is 12 residues long. Germline CDR1 MNHEY, CDR2 SVGAGI. V lost 4 bases and J lost 9, with 10 bases in between. CDR3 sequence: CASSFSISEQFF. DNA of the CDR3: TGTGCCAGCAGTTTCTCGATAAGTGAGCAGTTCTTC.

DNA of the CDR3: TGCGCCAGCAGGGCTACAGGGGAAGAGACCCAGTACTTC. This encodes CASRATGEETQYF. The chain carries TRBV5-1 and TRBJ2-5; 7 nucleotides match TRBD1. V was clipped by 5 bases and J by 3 bases; unmatched bases: 4. CDR3 size: 13 residues. Germline CDR1 is SGHRS and CDR2 is YFSETQ.

The chain couples TRBV4-1 to TRBJ2-2; 15 bases are shared with TRBD2. The CDR3 contains 19 residues. V shed 3 bases and J 2 bases; nucleotides not matched to a gene: 7. Germline V gives CDR1 MGHRA, CDR2 YSYEKL. The CDR3 sequence is CASSQYPGLAGGNTGELFF. The CDR3 coding sequence is TGCGCCAGCAGCCAGTACCCGGGACTAGCGGGAGGAAACACCGGGGAGCTGTTTTTT.

This clonotype was counted many times. This chain joins TRBV19 and TRBJ2-2; no definite D call. From germline, CDR1 is LNHDA and CDR2 SQIVND (reference sequence). V lost 1 base and J lost 5, with 8 bases in between. This CDR3 contains 14 residues. CDR3 sequence reads: CASSIVARTGELFF. The CDR3, as DNA: TGTGCCAGTAGTATAGTAGCCAGAACCGGGGAGCTGTTTTTT.

This clonotype was picked up many times. This chain uses TRBV20-1 with TRBJ1-5, with D perhaps matching TRBD1 (5 bases). With 4 bases removed from V and 4 bases from J, the gap between germline ends came to 11 bases. CDR1 is DFQATT and CDR2 is SNEGSKA in the germline V gene (reference sequence). The CDR3 runs to 13 residues. CDR3 residues: CSAKGTENQPQHF. CDR3 in DNA: TGCAGTGCTAAGGGGACTGAGAATCAGCCCCAGCATTTT.

With regard to this clonotype: A single base separates this from a much larger clone, so it may be a read error. The J gene is TRBJ2-3, the V gene TRBV28; 10 nucleotides match TRBD1. The CDR3 extends over 16 amino acids. CDR1 and CDR2 from the germline V gene are MDHEN and SYDVKM. V shed 9 bases and J 3 bases; nucleotides not matched to a gene: 12. The CDR3 protein is CASFSFGQGGTDTQYF. In DNA form, the CDR3 reads TGTGCCAGTTTCTCATTCGGACAGGGGGGTACAGATACGCAGTATTTT.

This clonotype was counted many times. The rearrangement joins TRBV29-1 to TRBJ1-1, with a tentative D call TRBD1 (6 bases). The germline gives CDR1 SQVTM, CDR2 ANQGSEA. V lost 6 bases and J lost 5, with 16 bases in between. This CDR3 region has 13 residues. Here the CDR3 DNA reads TGCAGCGTCGTAACAGGGAGGAGGACTGAAGCTTTCTTT. Translated: CSVVTGRRTEAFF.

The chain joins TRBV28 to TRBJ2-3; D call uncertain. Germline V gene data show CDR1 as MDHEN and CDR2 as SYDVKM. V was shortened by 7 bases and J by 7 bases, with 15 bases between the two germline ends. The CDR3 sequence is 13 residues long. CDR3 loop: CASIPAFPYTQYF. The CDR3 DNA follows: TGTGCCAGCATCCCGGCCTTTCCATATACGCAGTATTTT.

This clonotype was counted only a few times. A much larger clone lies one base from this, so it may be a read error. The J gene is TRBJ1-1, the V gene TRBV19; TRBD1 might be the D (5 bases). Trimming took off 5 bases at V and 4 bases at J, with 11 bases between the two ends. Germline values: CDR1 LNHDA, CDR2 SQIVND (reference sequence). The CDR3 runs to 13 residues. CDR3 bases: TGTGCCAGTAGTCAGGGCGGGAGCACTGAAGCTTTCTTT. Translation: CASSQGGSTEAFF.

This clonotype was counted many times. The rearrangement links TRBV7-2 to TRBJ2-7; TRBD2 agrees at 10 bases. The CDR3 sequence is 14 residues long. Unmatched junction bases numbered 2, after V lost 3 bases and J lost 3 bases. Germline V gene data show CDR1 as SGHTA and CDR2 as FQGNSA. CDR3 region: CASSFTSGDYEQYF. The CDR3, as DNA: TGTGCCAGCAGCTTTACTAGCGGGGACTACGAGCAGTACTTC.

The chain joins TRBV12-3 or TRBV12-4 to TRBJ2-1; 8 bases agree with TRBD1. The CDR3 is 15 residues long. J was trimmed by 7 bases and V by 4 bases; bases with no gene match: 9. The chain's CDR3 is CASSSAADRANEQFF. CDR3 sequence (DNA): TGTGCCAGCAGTTCAGCCGCGGACAGGGCTAATGAGCAGTTCTTC.

In this sample, this clonotype turned up once. The chain links TRBV9 to TRBJ2-1; D is ambiguous. The CDR3 totals 14 residues. Germline CDR1 is SGDLS and CDR2 is YYNGEE. Trimming shortened V by 4 bases and J by 12 bases, and 20 bases separated the two germline ends. The CDR3 spells CASSLHSLGHGQFF. DNA for the CDR3: TGTGCCAGCAGCCTCCATAGTCTTGGGCATGGGCAGTTCTTC.

This clonotype was seen repeatedly, ten times or more. The rearrangement uses TRBV5-1 and TRBJ2-3; 11 bases fit TRBD2. The V gene end was trimmed by 4 bases and the J gene end by 3 bases; junction bases not matched to a gene: 7. The CDR3 loop spans 16 amino acids. CDR1 is SGHRS, CDR2 YFSETQ, per germline. The CDR3: CASSPLTSGITDTQYF. Written as DNA, the CDR3 is TGCGCCAGCAGCCCCTTGACTAGCGGGATAACAGATACGCAGTATTTT.

Many counts were recorded for this clonotype. The chain has TRBV29-1 and TRBJ2-1, with TRBD1 identical over 7 bases. After removal of 2 bases from V and 3 bases from J, the junction contained 13 bases not matched to a gene. The CDR3 totals 17 residues. CDR1 SQVTM and CDR2 ANQGSEA come from the germline V gene. In nucleotides, the CDR3 is TGCAGCGTTGAAAGATTTACTGGACAGGCCAACTACAATGAGCAGTTCTTC. Amino acid sequence: CSVERFTGQANYNEQFF.

The chain joins TRBV20-1 to TRBJ2-5; no clear D gene. The germline CDR1 and CDR2 sequences are DFQATT and SNEGSKA (reference sequence). Deletions cut 4 bases from V and 14 bases from J, with 26 bases between. CDR3 length: 14 amino acids. The CDR3 sequence: CSAKGRTGEETHYF. Here the CDR3 DNA reads TGCAGTGCTAAAGGCCGGACGGGCGAAGAGACGCATTACTTC.